This T cell receptor (beta chain) was profiled in a study of molecular identifiers for immune sequencing clone quantification (dated by TCRdb to about 2018). Turning to the overall study: For a replicate experiment, RNA from 20,000 or 100,000 naive CD8 T cells was divided into five aliquots, of which four were sequenced. This methods study benchmarked molecular-identifier clustering-based TCR repertoire sequencing (MIDCIRS) and TCR RNA copy counting, using CD8 T cells to do so. Beyond this particular receptor, the publication reports: The naive libraries included spiked-in Jurkat TCR RNA (10 copies' worth), and this Jurkat TCR RNA is not part of the donor repertoire. Without barcode sub-clustering, chimeric consensus sequences inflated TCR diversity; chimeras reached as high as 47%. Even against a background of about a million naive CD8 T cells, spiked-in Jurkat TCR RNA amounting to a single cell's worth was reported to be detectable. In CMV-specific effector cells, clones with more than 20 RNA copies contained over 97% of molecules, whereas in naive cells such clones contained under 1% of molecules. Identical TCR molecules sharing a barcode could cause highly expanded clone sizes to be underestimated. About 3.1 recovered TCR RNA copies per cell were obtained by modeling, versus roughly 9.7 by digital PCR, implying a capture efficiency of 25% to 35%.

Libraries of naive CD8 T cells were built from approximately 20,000 to 980,000 sorted cells, with 10%, 30% or 50% of the purified RNA used. Naive CD8 T cells, defined as CD8+CD4-CCR7+CD45RA+, were FACS-sorted into RLT Plus buffer on a BD FACSAria II. To test detection sensitivity, Jurkat RNA equal to about nine TCR copies was added to samples of about 20,000-1,000,000 naive CD8 T cells. CD8 T cells were enriched with RosetteSep CD8+ T Cell Enrichment Cocktail and Ficoll-Paque, followed by ACK red cell lysis. CDR1 and CDR2 (PRHDT, FYEKMQ) derive from the germline V gene (reference sequence). The CDR3 measures 16 amino acids from cysteine to phenylalanine. Only CDR3 DNA remains: 48 bases, in frame from the first base. V drops 5 bases and J drops 3 bases, leaving 17 bases in between. This clonotype was counted many times. The antigen it recognizes is unknown. Base-call qualities are not available, and no considerably larger clone is one nucleotide away.

Library method: PCR. Sequencing relied on a NextSeq 500. Preparation of bulk TCR libraries followed a previously described approach, with the TCR primers listed in Table S5. Purification of total RNA was performed with the Qiagen AllPrep DNA/RNA kit. Before analysis, reads from multiple sequencing runs of the same library were pooled. In the authors' own workflow: Reads were retained only if an exact TCR constant sequence was present, and the retained reads were trimmed to 150 nt and grouped according to their 12-nt molecular barcodes. Within each barcode group, reads were sub-clustered at a 15% Levenshtein threshold, and quality-weighted consensus sequences were built per RNA molecule. Non-functional sequences were excluded, and lower-count sequences lying one edit away from another sequence were also excluded. Based on a fit of two negative binomial distributions, barcode sub-clusters having less than 20% of the maximum read count were discarded. TCRdb redid the processing of the public reads, applying fastp at Q25 and MiXCR, and retained in-frame beta chains. Identical CDR3 proteins give one entry, which carries the most common genes and DNA. What appears here as the V and J calls and clone size reflects TCRdb's work, not the paper's. The sample contains tens of thousands of distinct CDR3 sequences, approximately 40% of them found a single time. The biggest ten clones account for 3.5% to 4.5% of the sample.

The origin of this receptor is a human donor in good health. Some libraries in this study had Jurkat cell RNA spiked in. Here the chain combines TRBV13 and TRBJ2-1; no D gene is confidently identified. Sequencing used naive CD8+ T cells from blood, with Jurkat cell RNA spiked in. Interpreted using the paper, the cell subset or site label stands for: FACS-sorted CD8+CD4-CCR7+CD45RA+ naive T cells. CDR3 loop: CASSPGGDHFYNEQFF. The DNA reads as follows: TGTGCCAGCAGCCCTGGCGGAGACCACTTCTACAATGAGCAGTTCTTC.